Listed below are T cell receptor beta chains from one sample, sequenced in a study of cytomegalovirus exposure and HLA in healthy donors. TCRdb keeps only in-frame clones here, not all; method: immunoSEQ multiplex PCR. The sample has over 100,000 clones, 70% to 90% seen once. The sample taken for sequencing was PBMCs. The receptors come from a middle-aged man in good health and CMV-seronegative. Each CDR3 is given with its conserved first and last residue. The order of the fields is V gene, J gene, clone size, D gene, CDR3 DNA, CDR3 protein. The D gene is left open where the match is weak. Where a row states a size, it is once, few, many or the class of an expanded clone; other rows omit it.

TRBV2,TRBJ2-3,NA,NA,TGTGCCAGCAGGCTTTTAGTGCCTTCAGATACGCAGTATTTT,CASRLLVPSDTQYF
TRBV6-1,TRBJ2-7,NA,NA,TGTGCCAGCAGTACGAGCGGGCTCACCTACGAGCAGTACTTC,CASSTSGLTYEQYF
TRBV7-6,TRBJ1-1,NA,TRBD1,TGTGCCAGCAGCTTAGACGGGACAGCTTTTTCCACTGAAGCTTTCTTT,CASSLDGTAFSTEAFF
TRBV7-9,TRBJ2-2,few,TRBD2,TGTGCCAGCAGCCTGGCGACTAGCGGGAGAGCCGGGGAGCTGTTTTTT,CASSLATSGRAGELFF
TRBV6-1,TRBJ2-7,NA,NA,TGTGCCAGCATACAGGCCTTATCCTACGAGCAGTACTTC,CASIQALSYEQYF
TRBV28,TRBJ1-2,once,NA,TGTGCCAGCAGTCTAGGCGGGTCCTATGGCTACACCTTC,CASSLGGSYGYTF
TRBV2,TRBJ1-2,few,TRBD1,TGTGCCAGCAGGACAGGGGGAGACTATGGCTACACCTTC,CASRTGGDYGYTF
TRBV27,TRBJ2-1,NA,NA,TGTGCCACCACCTCGGTAGACTCCTACAATGAGCAGTTCTTC,CATTSVDSYNEQFF
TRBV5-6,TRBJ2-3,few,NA,TGTGCCAGCAGCGACTCGGGGGGCACAGATACGCAGTATTTT,CASSDSGGTDTQYF
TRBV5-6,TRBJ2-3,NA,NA,TGTGCCAGCAGCTTGGGGCCCAGAGATACGCAGTATTTT,CASSLGPRDTQYF
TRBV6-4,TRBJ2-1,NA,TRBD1,TGTGCCAGCAGTGTATGGTTCACGGGGACAGGGCCAAGCTACAATGAGCAGTTCTTC,CASSVWFTGTGPSYNEQFF
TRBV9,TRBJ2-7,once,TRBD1,TGTGCCAGCAGCGTAGGGGGGACAGGCTACGAGCAGTACTTC,CASSVGGTGYEQYF
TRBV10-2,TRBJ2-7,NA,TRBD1,TGCGCCAGCAGTGACTTCACAACAGGGGTGCCGTACGAGCAGTACTTC,CASSDFTTGVPYEQYF
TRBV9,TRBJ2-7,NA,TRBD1,TGTGCCAGCAGCGTAGGACAGGGGATATACGAGCAGTACTTC,CASSVGQGIYEQYF
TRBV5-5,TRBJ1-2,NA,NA,TGTGCCAGCAGCCTGGCACCCACGGACTATGGCTACACCTTC,CASSLAPTDYGYTF
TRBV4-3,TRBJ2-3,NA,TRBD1,TGCGCCAGCAGCCAAGACAGGGGACAGACACGCACAGATACGCAGTATTTT,CASSQDRGQTRTDTQYF
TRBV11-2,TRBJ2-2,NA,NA,TGTGCCAGCAGCTCGGACAGCCCGAACACCGGGGAGCTGTTTTTT,CASSSDSPNTGELFF
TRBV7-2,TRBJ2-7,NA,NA,TGTGCCAGCAGCTTAACAGCCCACGAGCAGTACTTC,CASSLTAHEQYF
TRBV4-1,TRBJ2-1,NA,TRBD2,TGCGCCAGCAGCCATCTCTTAACTAGCGGGGGTTACAATGAGCAGTTCTTC,CASSHLLTSGGYNEQFF
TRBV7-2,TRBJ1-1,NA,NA,TGTGCCAGCAGCTTAGGGGCCAGGGCCACTGAAGCTTTCTTT,CASSLGARATEAFF
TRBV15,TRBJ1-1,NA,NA,TGTGCCACCAGCAGAGATGGAGGGTGGACTGAAGCTTTCTTT,CATSRDGGWTEAFF
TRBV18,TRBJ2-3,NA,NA,TGTGCCAGCTCACCAGCGGTCAGGGGCAGAGATACGCAGTATTTT,CASSPAVRGRDTQYF
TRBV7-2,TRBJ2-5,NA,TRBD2,TGTGCCAGCAGCCAAAGACTAGCGGGGTCAGCGGAGACCCAGTACTTC,CASSQRLAGSAETQYF
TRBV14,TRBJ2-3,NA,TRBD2,TGTGCCAGCAGCCGACTAGCGGGAGGGCCCACAGATACGCAGTATTTT,CASSRLAGGPTDTQYF
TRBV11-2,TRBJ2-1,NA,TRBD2,TGTGCCAGCAGCTTTGATGGGTTTACTAGCGGGAGCCCCTACAATGAGCAGTTCTTC,CASSFDGFTSGSPYNEQFF
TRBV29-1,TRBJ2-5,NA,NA,TGCAGCGTTGAAAACATTTCCCAAGAGACCCAGTACTTC,CSVENISQETQYF
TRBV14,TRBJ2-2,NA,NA,TGTGCCAGCAGCCAAGAGAGGGTCGCGAACACCGGGGAGCTGTTTTTT,CASSQERVANTGELFF
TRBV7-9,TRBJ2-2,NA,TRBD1,TGTGCCAGCAGCTTAGGGGGACAGGGGAACACCGGGGAGCTGTTTTTT,CASSLGGQGNTGELFF
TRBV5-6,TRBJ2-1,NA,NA,TGTGCCAGCAGCTCTCTGCAGGGGAGCTCCTACAATGAGCAGTTCTTC,CASSSLQGSSYNEQFF
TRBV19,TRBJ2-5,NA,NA,TGTGCCAGTAGGTCGACAGACCAAGAGACCCAGTACTTC,CASRSTDQETQYF
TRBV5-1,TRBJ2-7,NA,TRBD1,TGCGCCAGCAGCTTTTCGGACAGGAGCGAGCAGTACTTC,CASSFSDRSEQYF
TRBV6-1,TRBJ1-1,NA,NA,TGTGCCAGCAGTCACCCGACACGGAACACTGAAGCTTTCTTT,CASSHPTRNTEAFF
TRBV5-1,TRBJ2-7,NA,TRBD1,TGCGCCAGCAGCTTGGTTGGGACAGGGGACAACGAGCAGTACTTC,CASSLVGTGDNEQYF
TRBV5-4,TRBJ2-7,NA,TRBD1,TGTGCCAGCAGCTCGGGACAGAATATCTACGAGCAGTACTTC,CASSSGQNIYEQYF
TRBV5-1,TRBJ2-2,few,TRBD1,TGCGCCAGCAGACAGGGGGCAGGCGGGGAGCTGTTTTTT,CASRQGAGGELFF
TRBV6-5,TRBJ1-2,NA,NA,TGTGCCAGCAGCCAGGACACCTATGGCTACACCTTC,CASSQDTYGYTF
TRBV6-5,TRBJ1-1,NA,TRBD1,TGTGCCAGCAGGGACAGGGGGCTGACTGAAGCTTTCTTT,CASRDRGLTEAFF
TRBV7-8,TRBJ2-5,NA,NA,TGTGCCAGCAGCTTGGGGCACCGTAAAGAGACCCAGTACTTC,CASSLGHRKETQYF
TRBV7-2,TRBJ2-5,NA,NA,TGTGCCAGCAGCTTAGGAGGAGGGGGCGCAGAGACCCAGTACTTC,CASSLGGGGAETQYF
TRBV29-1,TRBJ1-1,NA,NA,TGCAGCGTTGAAGAGACGGGGGGGGGCACTGAAGCTTTCTTT,CSVEETGGGTEAFF
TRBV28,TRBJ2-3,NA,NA,TGTGCCAGCAGTTTGGCAGGGGCGAGCACAGATACGCAGTATTTT,CASSLAGASTDTQYF
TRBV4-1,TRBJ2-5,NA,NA,TGCGCCAGCAGCCAAGGGATAGGAGGGGCGAAACAAGAGACCCAGTACTTC,CASSQGIGGAKQETQYF
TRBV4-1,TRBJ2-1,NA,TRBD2,TGCGCCAGCAGCCAAGATGCAGCGGGGGCCTACAATGAGCAGTTCTTC,CASSQDAAGAYNEQFF
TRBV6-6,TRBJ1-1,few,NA,TGTGCCAGCAGTTACGCAGGCGTAATGATGAACACTGAAGCTTTCTTT,CASSYAGVMMNTEAFF
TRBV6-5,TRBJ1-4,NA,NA,TGTGCCAGCAGGACCGAGGGGGGGGTCGGGGAAAAACTGTTTTTT,CASRTEGGVGEKLFF
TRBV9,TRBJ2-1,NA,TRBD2,TGTGCCAGCAGCGTAGTTCTCTCAGCGGGGGCCTACAATGAGCAGTTCTTC,CASSVVLSAGAYNEQFF
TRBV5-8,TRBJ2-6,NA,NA,TGTGCCAGCACCACAGGGCTTCCCGGGGCCAACGTCCTGACTTTC,CASTTGLPGANVLTF
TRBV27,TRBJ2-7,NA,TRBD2,TGTGCCAGCAGCAATAGCGGGAACTCCTACGAGCAGTACTTC,CASSNSGNSYEQYF
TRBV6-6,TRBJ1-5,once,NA,TGTGCCAGCACCCTATCGGCGGGCATTCGTTCTCAGCCCCAGCATTTT,CASTLSAGIRSQPQHF